This entry is about one TCR beta chain. Its antigen is unidentified. This sample is part of a study of T cell responses to AZD1222 COVID-19 vaccine. Study results and caveats: A mostly white British donor set with more females was recruited, and clonal diversity was possibly underestimated. Baseline seropositives among AZD1222 recipients totaled only 5 to 7. In all cases, repertoires were sampled only after the peak T cell response. An increase in Spike-specific TCR breadth and depth was observed after two AZD1222 doses.

TCRdb keeps only in-frame clones here, not all; method: immunoSEQ multiplex PCR. The sample has 50,000 or so clones, 75% to 90% seen once. Germline V CDR1 and CDR2: LNHNV, YYDKDF (reference sequence). The CDR3 runs to 16 residues. With V trimmed by 3 bases and J by 1 base, 6 bases remained unmatched. Material: peripheral blood, obtained 28 days after the second AZD1222 dose. This sequence joins TRBV15 and TRBJ2-3, with 8 bases lining up with TRBD1. The receptor was isolated from an adult who received the AZD1222 COVID-19 vaccine. CDR3: CATSRTRGLGTDTQYF. CDR3 nucleotide sequence: TGTGCCACCAGCAGGACCAGGGGGCTTGGCACAGATACGCAGTATTTT.